These 16 T cell receptor beta chains originate from one sample sequenced in a study of T cell responses to AZD1222 COVID-19 vaccine. Measured with immunoSEQ multiplex PCR; TCRdb has only the in-frame clones, and not every one. The data contain some 140,000 clones, about 90% of them singletons. The sample was peripheral blood, taken on day 0 of AZD1222 vaccination. Source of these receptors: an adult in good health.

The genes are TRBV19 and TRBJ1-2; 12 bases are a match to TRBD1. The CDR3 contains 16 residues. Germline CDR1 is LNHDA and CDR2 is SQIVND (reference sequence). V gave up 6 bases and J gave up 8 bases; unmatched junction bases: 13. The CDR3 coding sequence is TGTGCCAGTAGCCCGGGGACAGGGGGCAAGGCAAGAGGCTACACCTTC. It specifies CASSPGTGGKARGYTF.

This clone was counted between two and nine times. The V call is TRBV3-1 (or the pseudogene TRBV3-2), the J call TRBJ1-1; D is unresolved. The CDR3 sequence is 16 residues long. Trimming left V 0 bases short and J 4 bases short, with 15 bases between. The germline CDR1 and CDR2 sequences are LGHDT and YNNKEL (reference sequence). In DNA, the CDR3 is TGTGCCAGCAGCCAAGATGGGAGGAAGGCAGGCACTGAAGCTTTCTTT. Protein product: CASSQDGRKAGTEAFF.

This clone was picked up one time. This chain connects TRBV24-1 to TRBJ2-3, with D unclear. The germline V gene has CDR1 KGHDR and CDR2 SFDVKD. The CDR3 totals 14 residues. The V end was cut by 4 bases, the J end by 4 bases, with 11 bases between. In nucleotides, the CDR3 is TGTGCCACCAGTGACCCCGTAGTCGCAGATACGCAGTATTTT. As protein: CATSDPVVADTQYF.

This clone appeared a single time. V is TRBV7-6 and J is TRBJ1-5; 7 bases are shared with TRBD1. This CDR3 region has 13 residues. The germline CDR1 and CDR2 sequences are SGHVS and FNYEAQ. The J segment lost 4 bases and the V segment lost 5 bases, leaving 2 bases of the junction unmatched. CDR3 in amino acids: CASSLRGNQPQHF. The CDR3 DNA reads as TGTGCCAGCAGCCTCAGGGGGAATCAGCCCCAGCATTTT.

The V call is TRBV28, the J call TRBJ1-1, with 7 bases that match TRBD1. V gave up 3 bases and J gave up 5 bases; unmatched junction bases: 9. The length of the CDR3 is 15 residues. Germline V gene data show CDR1 as MDHEN and CDR2 as SYDVKM. The CDR3 DNA reads TGTGCCAGCAGTTTTTTCTTCGACAGGGTGACTGAAGCTTTCTTT. It specifies CASSFFFDRVTEAFF. Variable domain in full (rest from reference TRBV28 and TRBJ1-1): DVKVTQSSRYLVKRTGEKVFLECVQDMDHENMFWYRQDPGLGLRLIYFSYDVKMKEKGDIPEGYSVSREKKERFSLILESASTNQTSMYLCASSFFFDRVTEAFFGQGTRLTVV.

This chain uses TRBV2 with TRBJ2-7; D assignment may be TRBD1 or TRBD2 (5 bases each). CDR3 length: 13 residues. The germline V gene encodes CDR1 SNHLY and CDR2 FYNNEI. The V end lost 8 bases, the J end lost 0 bases, and 11 bases lay between the germline ends. The CDR3 spells CASLRGSSYEQYF. The CDR3 DNA is TGTGCCAGCTTACGGGGCAGCTCCTACGAGCAGTACTTC. Together with reference TRBV2 and TRBJ2-7, the CDR3 gives the full variable domain: EPEVTQTPSHQVTQMGQEVILRCVPISNHLYFYWYRQILGQKVEFLVSFYNNEISEKSEIFDDQFSVERPDGSNFTLKIRSTKLEDSAMYFCASLRGSSYEQYFGPGTRLTVT.

The V call is TRBV28, the J call TRBJ1-6; D is undetermined. Looked up from germline, CDR1 is MDHEN and CDR2 is SYDVKM. The V end lost 3 bases, the J end lost 5 bases, and 8 bases lay between the germline ends. The CDR3 has 14 amino acids. CDR3 bases: TGTGCCAGCAGTTTCTCGGGGAATAATTCACCCCTCCACTTT. It translates to CASSFSGNNSPLHF.

In nucleotides, the CDR3 is TGCGCCAGCAGTGTTGCCCAGGGGGAAAGGGGCTACACCTTC. It encodes CASSVAQGERGYTF. The chain joins TRBV10-1 to TRBJ1-2; 7 bases are shared with TRBD1. CDR1 is WNHNN and CDR2 is SYGVQD in the germline V gene (reference sequence). The CDR3 loop spans 14 amino acids. V gave up 4 bases and J gave up 8 bases; unmatched junction bases: 10.

The CDR3 is CASSETWGQPQHF. The CDR3 DNA follows: TGTGCCAGCAGTGAAACATGGGGGCAGCCCCAGCATTTT. V gene TRBV6-1 combines with J gene TRBJ1-5; D is perhaps TRBD1 (5 bases). Germline-derived CDR1 and CDR2 are MNHNS and SASEGT. V was cut by 2 bases and J by 7 bases, with 9 bases left in between. This CDR3 has 13 amino acids.

This chain connects TRBV28 to TRBJ1-1; no firm D call. CDR3 length: 13 residues. Germline V gene sequence: CDR1 MDHEN, CDR2 SYDVKM. Trimming stripped 5 bases from V and 10 bases from J, with 17 bases between. CDR3 region: CASSPSVPNGAFF. Written as DNA, the CDR3 is TGTGCCAGCAGTCCATCGGTCCCGAACGGAGCTTTCTTT.

The chain is built from TRBV29-1 and TRBJ2-7; 9 bases agree with TRBD2. There are 13 residues in the CDR3. Germline V lookup: CDR1 SQVTM, CDR2 ANQGSEA. V shed 5 bases and J 5 bases; nucleotides not matched to a gene: 7. The CDR3: CSVIGTSYNEQYF. The DNA for the CDR3 is TGCAGCGTTATCGGGACTAGCTATAACGAGCAGTACTTC.

The chain has TRBV7-2 and TRBJ2-2, with D uncertain. The V and J ends lost 3 bases and 5 bases respectively, with 10 bases between them. Germline V CDR1 and CDR2: SGHTA, FQGNSA. The CDR3 is 14 amino acids. The CDR3 region is CASSFGPRTGELFF. CDR3 in DNA: TGTGCCAGCAGCTTTGGACCGAGGACCGGGGAGCTGTTTTTT.

The CDR3 here is CASSLGVGGSPLHF. As DNA, the CDR3 is TGTGCCAGCAGTTTAGGGGTTGGGGGTTCACCCCTCCACTTT. This rearrangement joins TRBV27 to TRBJ1-6, with D possibly being TRBD1 (5 bases). This CDR3 contains 14 residues. The ends were cut back, 2 bases at V and 9 bases at J, with 11 bases in the middle. Germline CDR1 is MNHEY and CDR2 is SMNVEV (reference sequence).

Only a few counts were recorded for this clone. The CDR3 reads CASSLTRGGATEAFF. The CDR3 DNA reads as TGTGCCAGCAGCCTTACCAGGGGAGGGGCCACTGAAGCTTTCTTT. The chain uses TRBV7-8 and TRBJ1-1, with a tentative D call TRBD1 (6 bases). The CDR3 contains 15 residues. V was trimmed by 5 bases and J by 4 bases, leaving 17 bases between them. The V gene's germline CDR1 is SGHVS and CDR2 FQNEAQ.

The chain joins TRBV27 to TRBJ2-3; D is perhaps TRBD2 (5 bases). In germline, CDR1 is MNHEY, CDR2 SMNVEV (reference sequence). V lost 6 bases and J lost 1, with 14 bases in between. The CDR3 runs 15 residues. CDR3 nucleotides: TGTGCCAGCAGCTTCCTCCCCGGGGGCACAGATACGCAGTATTTT. This translates into CASSFLPGGTDTQYF.

The genes are TRBV6-5 and TRBJ1-5; D call uncertain. Trimming took off 5 bases at V and 2 bases at J, with 13 bases between the two ends. Germline CDR1 is MNHEY and CDR2 is SVGAGI. The CDR3 length is 15 residues. Here the CDR3 reads CASSTGFRGNQPQHF. Written as DNA, the CDR3 is TGTGCCAGCAGTACCGGGTTCCGTGGCAATCAGCCCCAGCATTTT.